A selection of T cell receptor beta chains follows, all from one sample in a study of T cells of healthy individuals. TCRdb independently ran MiXCR on the 5' RACE reads; one entry per CDR3 protein. The sample holds some 100,000 distinct CDR3 sequences; around 17% are singletons and the top ten take roughly 6.2%. These receptors were obtained from a human donor in good health. Each CDR3 is given with its conserved first and last residue. The order of the fields is J gene, D gene, V gene, clone size, CDR3 length, CDR3 DNA, CDR3 protein. The D gene is left open where the match is weak. Rows may omit the clone size; those that give it use once, few, many or a size class.

j_call: TRBJ1-6
d_call: TRBD1
v_call: TRBV15
clone_size: -
cdr3_length: 14
cdr3_nt: TGTGCCACCAGCAGAGACAGGGGGAATTCACCCCTCCACTTT
cdr3_aa: CATSRDRGNSPLHF

j_call: TRBJ2-2
d_call: -
v_call: TRBV10-3
clone_size: -
cdr3_length: 16
cdr3_nt: TGTGCCATCAGTGAGGCTGGTGCGGTGAACACCGGGGAGCTGTTTTTT
cdr3_aa: CAISEAGAVNTGELFF

j_call: TRBJ2-1
d_call: TRBD2
v_call: TRBV20-1
clone_size: -
cdr3_length: 13
cdr3_nt: TGCAGTGCTAGCCTAGCGGGAGACAATGAGCAGTTCTTC
cdr3_aa: CSASLAGDNEQFF

j_call: TRBJ2-7
d_call: TRBD1
v_call: TRBV28
clone_size: few
cdr3_length: 15
cdr3_nt: TGTGCCAGCAGCTCCACAGGGGGCGTTTTGCGAGAGCAGTACTTC
cdr3_aa: CASSSTGGVLREQYF

j_call: TRBJ2-7
d_call: -
v_call: TRBV20-1
clone_size: many
cdr3_length: 11
cdr3_nt: TGCAGTGCTAGAGGCACCTACGAGCAGTACTTC
cdr3_aa: CSARGTYEQYF

j_call: TRBJ2-1
d_call: TRBD2
v_call: TRBV28
clone_size: once
cdr3_length: 18
cdr3_nt: TGTGCCAGCAGTCTCGGGGCTAGCGGGAGGCCGGCCTACAATGAGCAGTTCTTC
cdr3_aa: CASSLGASGRPAYNEQFF

j_call: TRBJ1-5
d_call: TRBD1
v_call: TRBV30
clone_size: -
cdr3_length: 13
cdr3_nt: TGTGCCTGGAAGGGACAGGGATCTCAGCCCCAGCATTTT
cdr3_aa: CAWKGQGSQPQHF

j_call: TRBJ1-1
d_call: -
v_call: TRBV15
clone_size: few
cdr3_length: 15
cdr3_nt: TGTGCCACCAGCAGAGTTGGACAGAGGAACACTGAAGCTTTCTTT
cdr3_aa: CATSRVGQRNTEAFF

j_call: TRBJ2-2
d_call: -
v_call: TRBV20-1
clone_size: -
cdr3_length: 14
cdr3_nt: TGCAGTGCTCCCGTGGGGAGTGGTGGTGGGGAGCTGTTTTTT
cdr3_aa: CSAPVGSGGGELFF

j_call: TRBJ2-3
d_call: -
v_call: TRBV3-1
clone_size: few
cdr3_length: 13
cdr3_nt: TGTGCCAGCAGCACTAGACGCGCAGATACGCAGTATTTT
cdr3_aa: CASSTRRADTQYF

j_call: TRBJ1-1
d_call: -
v_call: TRBV15
clone_size: -
cdr3_length: 15
cdr3_nt: TGTGCCACCAGCAGTGCTTTTCATGAAACCACTGAAGCTTTCTTT
cdr3_aa: CATSSAFHETTEAFF

j_call: TRBJ2-1
d_call: TRBD2
v_call: TRBV10-3
clone_size: -
cdr3_length: 16
cdr3_nt: TGTGCCATCAGAGGACTAGCGGGAGGTGGGTACAATGAGCAGTTCTTC
cdr3_aa: CAIRGLAGGGYNEQFF

j_call: TRBJ2-7
d_call: -
v_call: TRBV27
clone_size: once
cdr3_length: 14
cdr3_nt: TGTGCCAGCAGGGGACGGATGAGCTCCTACGAGCAGTACTTC
cdr3_aa: CASRGRMSSYEQYF

j_call: TRBJ2-5
d_call: TRBD1
v_call: TRBV12-3/TRBV12-4
clone_size: -
cdr3_length: 14
cdr3_nt: TGTGCCAGCAGTCCCGGACAGGCGAGAGAGACCCAGTACTTC
cdr3_aa: CASSPGQARETQYF

j_call: TRBJ2-3
d_call: TRBD2
v_call: TRBV5-1
clone_size: -
cdr3_length: 19
cdr3_nt: TGCGCCAGCAGCTTGGCCGGGACTAGCGGGACATATAGCACAGATACGCAGTATTTT
cdr3_aa: CASSLAGTSGTYSTDTQYF

j_call: TRBJ2-1
d_call: -
v_call: TRBV7-9
clone_size: few
cdr3_length: 16
cdr3_nt: TGTGCCAGCAGCTCCCAGGAGGGGGCCTGGCGCAATGAGCAGTTCTTC
cdr3_aa: CASSSQEGAWRNEQFF

j_call: TRBJ1-4
d_call: -
v_call: TRBV29-1
clone_size: few
cdr3_length: 13
cdr3_nt: TGCAGCGTAATTTTAGCAACTAATGAAAAACTGTTTTTT
cdr3_aa: CSVILATNEKLFF

j_call: TRBJ2-4
d_call: -
v_call: TRBV19
clone_size: -
cdr3_length: 12
cdr3_nt: TGTGCCAGTGTCGGCAACCGGGGCATTCAGTACTTC
cdr3_aa: CASVGNRGIQYF

j_call: TRBJ2-1
d_call: -
v_call: TRBV7-8
clone_size: -
cdr3_length: 13
cdr3_nt: TGTGCCAGCAGCTTTTATCCCTACAATGAGCAGTTCTTC
cdr3_aa: CASSFYPYNEQFF

j_call: TRBJ2-1
d_call: -
v_call: TRBV29-1
clone_size: -
cdr3_length: 16
cdr3_nt: TGCAGCGCCGGAGGCCTGCGGGGCGATCGGTACAATGAGCAGTTCTTC
cdr3_aa: CSAGGLRGDRYNEQFF

j_call: TRBJ1-1
d_call: -
v_call: TRBV6-6
clone_size: -
cdr3_length: 13
cdr3_nt: TGTGCCAGCAGCCATATACAGAACACTGAAGCTTTCTTT
cdr3_aa: CASSHIQNTEAFF

j_call: TRBJ2-2
d_call: TRBD2
v_call: TRBV20-1
clone_size: -
cdr3_length: 12
cdr3_nt: TGCAGTGGACTAGCGTATACCGGGGAGCTGTTTTTT
cdr3_aa: CSGLAYTGELFF

j_call: TRBJ2-7
d_call: -
v_call: TRBV19
clone_size: few
cdr3_length: 14
cdr3_nt: TGTGCCAGTAGTATAGGAATTGGGCCCTACGAGCAGTACTTC
cdr3_aa: CASSIGIGPYEQYF

j_call: TRBJ1-1
d_call: -
v_call: TRBV29-1
clone_size: -
cdr3_length: 16
cdr3_nt: TGCAGCGCCGCCTTGCCCCCCACAGGGCTGAACACTGAAGCTTTCTTT
cdr3_aa: CSAALPPTGLNTEAFF

j_call: TRBJ1-5
d_call: -
v_call: TRBV6-5
clone_size: -
cdr3_length: 16
cdr3_nt: TGTGCCAGCAGTTACAGCGCCGTTAGTCGGGATCAGCCCCAGCATTTT
cdr3_aa: CASSYSAVSRDQPQHF

j_call: TRBJ2-5
d_call: -
v_call: TRBV11-1
clone_size: many
cdr3_length: 16
cdr3_nt: TGTGCCAGCAGCCGAAGGACAGTGGGGGTCTTGGAGACCCAGTACTTC
cdr3_aa: CASSRRTVGVLETQYF

j_call: TRBJ1-5
d_call: -
v_call: TRBV7-9
clone_size: many
cdr3_length: 15
cdr3_nt: TGTGCCAGCAGCTTTACAGGAGAAAACAATCAGCCCCAGCATTTT
cdr3_aa: CASSFTGENNQPQHF

j_call: TRBJ2-5
d_call: -
v_call: TRBV24-1
clone_size: -
cdr3_length: 15
cdr3_nt: TGTGCCACCAGTGACCCCCGGGAGTATGAAGAGACCCAGTACTTC
cdr3_aa: CATSDPREYEETQYF

j_call: TRBJ2-7
d_call: TRBD1
v_call: TRBV6-6
clone_size: many
cdr3_length: 16
cdr3_nt: TGTGCCAGCAGCCCCTTCCCGGGACAGGGTACCTACGAGCAGTACTTC
cdr3_aa: CASSPFPGQGTYEQYF

j_call: TRBJ2-5
d_call: -
v_call: TRBV6-2/TRBV6-3
clone_size: -
cdr3_length: 13
cdr3_nt: TGTGCCAGCGGTTCGGGACCCCCGGAGACCCAGTACTTC
cdr3_aa: CASGSGPPETQYF

j_call: TRBJ2-7
d_call: TRBD1
v_call: TRBV6-5
clone_size: -
cdr3_length: 15
cdr3_nt: TGTGCCAGCAGTAAGCTACAGGGGTTTACCTACGAGCAGTACTTC
cdr3_aa: CASSKLQGFTYEQYF

j_call: TRBJ2-2
d_call: TRBD1
v_call: TRBV5-1
clone_size: -
cdr3_length: 17
cdr3_nt: TGCGCCAGCAGCCCGAGAGGACAGGGACCCCAATCCGGGGAGCTGTTTTTT
cdr3_aa: CASSPRGQGPQSGELFF

j_call: TRBJ2-5
d_call: -
v_call: TRBV5-1
clone_size: -
cdr3_length: 17
cdr3_nt: TGCGCCAGCAGCTTGGCCGTGGTAGCGGAGAACCAAGAGACCCAGTACTTC
cdr3_aa: CASSLAVVAENQETQYF

j_call: TRBJ2-7
d_call: TRBD1
v_call: TRBV28
clone_size: many
cdr3_length: 15
cdr3_nt: TGTGCCAGCAGTGTCCCGGGACAGGGCGGCGGCGAGCAGTACTTC
cdr3_aa: CASSVPGQGGGEQYF

j_call: TRBJ2-3
d_call: TRBD1
v_call: TRBV24-1
clone_size: -
cdr3_length: 19
cdr3_nt: TGTGCCACCAGTGATCCCTTCTTGGGCAACAGGGGGTACACAGATACGCAGTATTTT
cdr3_aa: CATSDPFLGNRGYTDTQYF

j_call: TRBJ1-1
d_call: -
v_call: TRBV20-1
clone_size: -
cdr3_length: 13
cdr3_nt: TGCAGTGCCAGACAGGATACGAACACTGAAGCTTTCTTT
cdr3_aa: CSARQDTNTEAFF

j_call: TRBJ1-1
d_call: -
v_call: TRBV6-2/TRBV6-3
clone_size: -
cdr3_length: 15
cdr3_nt: TGTGCCAGCAGTTACCCGGACAGCTTGAACACTGAAGCTTTCTTT
cdr3_aa: CASSYPDSLNTEAFF

j_call: TRBJ2-7
d_call: -
v_call: TRBV20-1
clone_size: many
cdr3_length: 14
cdr3_nt: TGCAGTGCGTTTGCTTCGACAAGACCAAACGAGCAGTACTTC
cdr3_aa: CSAFASTRPNEQYF

j_call: TRBJ2-5
d_call: TRBD1
v_call: TRBV7-2
clone_size: -
cdr3_length: 18
cdr3_nt: TGTGCCAGCAGCCAGATCGGGACAGGGTTGGGGCTTGTAGAGACCCAGTACTTC
cdr3_aa: CASSQIGTGLGLVETQYF

j_call: TRBJ1-1
d_call: TRBD1
v_call: TRBV7-2
clone_size: -
cdr3_length: 14
cdr3_nt: TGTGCCAGCAGCTCCAGGACAGGGGCCAGCGAAGCTTTCTTT
cdr3_aa: CASSSRTGASEAFF